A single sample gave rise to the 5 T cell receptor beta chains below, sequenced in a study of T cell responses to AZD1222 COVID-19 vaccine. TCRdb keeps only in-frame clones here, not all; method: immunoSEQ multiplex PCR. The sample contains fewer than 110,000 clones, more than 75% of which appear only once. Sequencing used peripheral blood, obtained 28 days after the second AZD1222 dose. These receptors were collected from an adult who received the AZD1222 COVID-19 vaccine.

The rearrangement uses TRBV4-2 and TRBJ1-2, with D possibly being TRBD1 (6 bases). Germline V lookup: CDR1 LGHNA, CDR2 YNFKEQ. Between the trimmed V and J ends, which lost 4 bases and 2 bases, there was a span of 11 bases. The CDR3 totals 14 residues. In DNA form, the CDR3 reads TGTGCCAGCAGCCCTCGGGGGCTCAACTATGGCTACACCTTC. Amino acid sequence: CASSPRGLNYGYTF.

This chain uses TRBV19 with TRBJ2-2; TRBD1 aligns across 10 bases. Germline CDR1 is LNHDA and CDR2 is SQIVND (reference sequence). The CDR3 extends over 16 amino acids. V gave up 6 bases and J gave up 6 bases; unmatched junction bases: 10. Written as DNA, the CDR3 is TGTGCCAGTAGCTTATCCGGGACAGGGGTACCCGGGGAGCTGTTTTTT. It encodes CASSLSGTGVPGELFF.

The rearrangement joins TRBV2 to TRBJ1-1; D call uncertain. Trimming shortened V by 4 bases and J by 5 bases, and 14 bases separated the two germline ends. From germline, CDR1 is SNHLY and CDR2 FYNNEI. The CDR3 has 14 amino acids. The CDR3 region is CASSVGTGLTEAFF. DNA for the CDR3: TGTGCCAGCAGTGTCGGAACTGGGCTGACTGAAGCTTTCTTT.

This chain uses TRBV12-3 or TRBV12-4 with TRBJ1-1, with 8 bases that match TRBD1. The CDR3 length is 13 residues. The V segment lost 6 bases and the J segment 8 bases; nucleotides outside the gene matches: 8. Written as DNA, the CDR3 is TGTGCCAGCAGGTTGCGACAGGGGAAAGAAGCTTTCTTT. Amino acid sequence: CASRLRQGKEAFF.

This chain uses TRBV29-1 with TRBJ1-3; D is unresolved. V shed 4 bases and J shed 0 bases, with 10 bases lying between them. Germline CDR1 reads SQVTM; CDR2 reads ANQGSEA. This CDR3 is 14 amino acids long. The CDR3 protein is CSVAVDSSGNTIYF. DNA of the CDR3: TGCAGCGTTGCTGTGGATTCCTCTGGAAACACCATATATTTT.